This is a list of T cell receptor beta chains from one sample in a study of T cell repertoires in cytomegalovirus infection. Via MiXCR, TCRdb re-called the reads, giving one row per CDR3 protein. Of about 300,000 distinct CDR3 sequences listed, roughly 9.3% are singletons. The sample taken for sequencing was PBMCs. Receptors were obtained from a human donor in good health (CMV status not recorded). Some clones in this sample may be carry-over from other donors' samples. Both conserved end residues are part of each CDR3. A D gene is named only where the DNA matches it firmly. Not all rows give a size; the values are once, few, many and, for expanded clones, a class.

clone_size,v_call,d_call,j_call,cdr3_nt,cdr3_aa
-,TRBV20-1,TRBD2,TRBJ2-7,TGCAGTGCTCGGGGGGAGACCTACGAGCAGTACTTC,CSARGETYEQYF
few,TRBV29-1,-,TRBJ2-7,TGCAGCGTGGATGATACCTACGAGCAGTACTTC,CSVDDTYEQYF
few,TRBV6-2/TRBV6-3,-,TRBJ2-2,TGTGCCAGCAGTCCCAGCGTCCCCGGGGAGCTGTTTTTT,CASSPSVPGELFF
many,TRBV7-2,-,TRBJ2-2,TGTGCCAGCAGCTTACTGTCCACCGGGGAGCTGTTTTTT,CASSLLSTGELFF
many,TRBV12-3/TRBV12-4,TRBD1,TRBJ1-2,TGTGCCAGCACCCCGACAGGGCTCTACGGCTACACCTTC,CASTPTGLYGYTF
many,TRBV25-1,TRBD1,TRBJ2-5,TGTGCCAGCAGTCGGGGGACAGGGGAGTCGGAGACCCAGTACTTC,CASSRGTGESETQYF
many,TRBV18,-,TRBJ1-2,TGTGCCAGCTCACCGGGGGCCGACATTAACTATGGCTACACCTTC,CASSPGADINYGYTF
-,TRBV28,-,TRBJ1-3,TGTGCCAGCAGTTTACCTTGGACCTCTGGAAACACCATATATTTT,CASSLPWTSGNTIYF
-,TRBV9,-,TRBJ2-1,TGTGCCAGCAGCGTAGTCTGGAGGGCGGGGTACAATGAGCAGTTCTTC,CASSVVWRAGYNEQFF
many,TRBV6-2/TRBV6-3,TRBD1,TRBJ2-1,TGTGCCAGCAGTTATGTTGTGACAGGGGGCCCTGAGCAGTTCTTC,CASSYVVTGGPEQFF
many,TRBV5-1,-,TRBJ2-5,TGCGCCAGCAGCTTGGGGGCAGGTGGAGGCCAAGAGACCCAGTACTTC,CASSLGAGGGQETQYF
many,TRBV7-2,-,TRBJ1-4,TGTGCCAGCAGCAAAGGGATGACGAGAGAAAAACTGTTTTTT,CASSKGMTREKLFF
-,TRBV10-3,TRBD1,TRBJ1-1,TGTGCCATCAGTGAGCCCGACAGGGTCGCTGAAGCTTTCTTT,CAISEPDRVAEAFF
many,TRBV6-5,-,TRBJ2-1,TGTGCCAGCAGTTACCAGGGGCTTGGCTCCTACAATGAGCAGTTCTTC,CASSYQGLGSYNEQFF
many,TRBV7-9,-,TRBJ2-3,TGTGCCAGCAGCTTAAGTCGGGGGGCTCGAGCAGATACGCAGTATTTT,CASSLSRGARADTQYF
many,TRBV7-9,TRBD1,TRBJ1-4,TGTGCCAGCAGCCCGGGACAGGAGATTGAAAAACTGTTTTTT,CASSPGQEIEKLFF
many,TRBV7-2,TRBD1,TRBJ1-2,TGTGCCAGCAGCTTAATGCGACAGGGGTATGGCTACACCTTC,CASSLMRQGYGYTF
many,TRBV6-2/TRBV6-3,-,TRBJ1-5,TGTGCCAGCAGAACCCCGGAGGGAGCCCAGCATTTT,CASRTPEGAQHF
many,TRBV7-8,-,TRBJ2-3,TGTGCCAGCAGCTTAGGCCCGCTTACAGCTAGCACAGATACGCAGTATTTT,CASSLGPLTASTDTQYF
many,TRBV28,-,TRBJ1-4,TGTGCCAGCAGTTTCGGGCAGGGCGCTTCTAATGAAAAACTGTTTTTT,CASSFGQGASNEKLFF
-,TRBV28,TRBD2,TRBJ2-1,TGTGCCAGCAGTACACTTGGGACTAGCGGGGGGGCTAGGTCCTACAATGAGCAGTTCTTC,CASSTLGTSGGARSYNEQFF
few,TRBV6-2/TRBV6-3,-,TRBJ2-3,TGTGCCAGCAGTTATCCGGAGGGGCTTCGTTTT,CASSYPEGLRF
many,TRBV6-2/TRBV6-3,TRBD1,TRBJ1-5,TGTGCCAGCAGCCCAAGGGGGCCCGATCAGCCCCAGCATTTT,CASSPRGPDQPQHF
many,TRBV20-1,-,TRBJ2-2,TGCAGTGCTAGAGAGCGACAGGGGAGGGTTACGCCGAACACCGGGGAGCTGTTTTTT,CSARERQGRVTPNTGELFF
many,TRBV14,TRBD1,TRBJ2-1,TGTGCCAGCAGCCAACCGGGACAGGGGCGATACAATGAGCAGTTCTTC,CASSQPGQGRYNEQFF
many,TRBV29-1,-,TRBJ2-5,TGCAGCGTTGATTCGCTGGTTGTTCGCCAAGAGACCCAGTACTTC,CSVDSLVVRQETQYF
many,TRBV10-3,-,TRBJ2-1,TGTGCCATCAGTGTGGTGAGAGAAACGGGGGAGCAGTTCTTC,CAISVVRETGEQFF
many,TRBV14,-,TRBJ1-1,TGTGCCAGCAGTTTTTACAGGAAAAACACTGAAGCTTTCTTT,CASSFYRKNTEAFF
many,TRBV10-3,TRBD1,TRBJ2-1,TGTGCCATCAGTGGACAGGGGATGGGCAATGAGCAGTTCTTC,CAISGQGMGNEQFF
-,TRBV18,-,TRBJ1-4,TGTGCCAGCTCCCCTGGAATAACTAATGAAAAACTGTTTTTT,CASSPGITNEKLFF
many,TRBV25-1,-,TRBJ1-1,TGTGCCAGCAGTGACCACGGCGGGGGGAACACTGAAGCTTTCTTT,CASSDHGGGNTEAFF
many,TRBV5-6,-,TRBJ1-6,TGTGCCACATTCCCGGGGAAGGATCATTCACCCCTCCACTTT,CATFPGKDHSPLHF
many,TRBV7-9,-,TRBJ1-5,TGTGCCAGCAGCTTAGAGGGAGGAACTAGCAATCAGCCCCAGCATTTT,CASSLEGGTSNQPQHF
-,TRBV6-5,TRBD1,TRBJ2-7,TGTGCCAGCACCTTGCGGGACAGGGGATCCTACGAGCAGTACTTC,CASTLRDRGSYEQYF
many,TRBV27,TRBD1,TRBJ2-6,TGTGCCAGCAGTTTAGGGGACAGGGTTGGGGCCAACGTCCTGACTTTC,CASSLGDRVGANVLTF
many,TRBV7-2,-,TRBJ1-4,TGTGCCAGCAGCTGGATAAAGCAGGAGGCAAGCGAAAATGAAAAACTGTTTTTT,CASSWIKQEASENEKLFF
few,TRBV2,-,TRBJ2-5,TGTGCCAGCAGTGAAGCGCTGGGCGGGGTAGAGACCCAGTACTTC,CASSEALGGVETQYF
-,TRBV3-1,-,TRBJ2-1,TGTGCCAGCAGCCATGTAGTGGGTGAGCAGTTCTTC,CASSHVVGEQFF
-,TRBV5-1,-,TRBJ2-1,TGCGCCAGCGCCCCCTTGGGAGGTTTTGGCGAAAAGCAGTTCTTC,CASAPLGGFGEKQFF
-,TRBV5-6,-,TRBJ2-3,TGTGCCAGCAGCTTGGCCGTAGGAACAGGGCGAGATACGCAGTATTTT,CASSLAVGTGRDTQYF